This T cell receptor (beta chain) derives from a study of OX40 agonist ivuxolimab in advanced cancers. As for the study in general: A mean age of approximately 60 years, range roughly 20 to 79, was recorded, and approximately 85% were male. Partial responses were achieved by three patients, of whom one had hepatocellular carcinoma and two had cutaneous melanoma. Findings and limits, study-wide: In the 0.1-3.0 mg/kg groups, partial responders showed among the lowest expansion. At 0.1 to 3.0 mg/kg, CD4+ and CD8+ blood T cells expanded clonally by week 6.

As to this clone: Its target is unknown.

From germline, CDR1 is SGHAT and CDR2 FQNNGV. The V end was cut by 6 bases, the J end by 4 bases, with 10 bases between. This CDR3 has 13 residues. Profiling relied on immunoSEQ multiplex PCR, and the TCRdb table lists in-frame clones only, not all of them. The sample contains tens of thousands of clones, approximately 92% of which appear only once. Source: CD4+ or CD8+ T cells sorted from blood, taken in a trial of the OX40 agonist ivuxolimab. The clonotype was recovered from an adult with an advanced solid tumor such as melanoma, head and neck, liver or kidney cancer. This chain uses TRBV11-2 with TRBJ1-5; D possibly corresponds to TRBD1 (6 bases). The DNA for the CDR3 is TGTGCCAGCAGTCCAGGGGCGAATCAGCCCCAGCATTTT. Residues: CASSPGANQPQHF. Full variable domain (outside the CDR3, taken from reference TRBV11-2 and TRBJ1-5): EAGVAQSPRYKIIEKRQSVAFWCNPISGHATLYWYQQILGQGPKLLIQFQNNGVVDDSQLPKDRFSAERLKGVDSTLKIQPAKLEDSAVYLCASSPGANQPQHFGDGTRLSIL.